The rows below give T cell receptor beta chains drawn from one sample of a study of blood T cell repertoires in COVID-19. TCRdb's copy holds only in-frame clones and misses some; the assay was immunoSEQ multiplex PCR. The data contain 90,000 or so clones, around 90% of them singletons. Material: peripheral blood. These receptors were taken from an older woman with COVID-19, enrolled during active disease. CDR3s include the opening cysteine and the closing phenylalanine or tryptophan. Each record gives: V gene, CDR3 length, J gene, CDR3 protein.

>TRBV12-3/TRBV12-4|12|TRBJ1-5
CASSRDRQPQHF
>TRBV9|16|TRBJ2-3
CASSVGASGFTDTQYF
>TRBV7-2|15|TRBJ1-4
CASSQTGGVNEKLFF
>TRBV3-1/TRBV3-2|12|TRBJ1-1
CASSHGHPGAFF
>TRBV18|16|TRBJ2-7
CASSPIQGQGGNEQYF
>TRBV6-5|13|TRBJ1-2
CASSPGMFYGYTF
>TRBV29-1|14|TRBJ1-2
CSVARDWESYGYTF
>TRBV7-3|16|TRBJ2-1
CASSSAGTSGGNEQFF
>TRBV7-9|13|TRBJ2-7
CASSSAAGYEQYF
>TRBV28|13|TRBJ1-5
CASSSRSGVPQHF
>TRBV18|14|TRBJ2-7
CASSPDRVLFEQYF
>TRBV29-1|11|TRBJ2-7
CSSTQGGEQYF
>TRBV7-9|13|TRBJ2-5
CASSYRGSKTQYF
>TRBV15|18|TRBJ2-3
CATSGGLAGGPGTDTQYF
>TRBV19|17|TRBJ1-1
CASSIGRGSGADTEAFF
>TRBV7-2|14|TRBJ1-2
CASSPGGVDYGYTF
>TRBV7-9|16|TRBJ2-5
CASSPGILTPQETQYF
>TRBV19|16|TRBJ1-6
CASSPPVDRGNSPLHF
>TRBV19|15|TRBJ1-4
CASSRRGGPNEKLFF
>TRBV27|14|TRBJ1-2
CASSGEQGNYGYTF
>TRBV7-9|14|TRBJ1-3
CATASGLARNTIYF
>TRBV27|22|TRBJ1-6
CASSSHYPTGMKRSSYNSPLHF
>TRBV5-1|15|TRBJ2-7
CASSSKPGHPYEQYF
>TRBV19|14|TRBJ1-2
CASSRDSFNYGYTF
>TRBV7-2|16|TRBJ2-2
CASSSSLAGGTGELFF
>TRBV3-1/TRBV3-2|15|TRBJ1-1
CASSQGGGGNTEAFF
>TRBV29-1|13|TRBJ1-2
CSVTDGDFYGYTF